This section outlines one T cell receptor beta chain sequence together with its context. This table comes from immunoSEQ multiplex PCR, and its TCRdb copy is limited to in-frame clones, with some not included. The table lists around 200,000 clones, around nine tenths of them singletons, with around 12% in the top ten. This entry is derived from a study of blood T cell repertoires in COVID-19. The ends lost 5 bases at V and 3 bases at J; junction bases unmatched: 6. The CDR3 has 15 amino acids. Germline lookup yields CDR1 SGHDN and CDR2 FVKESK. The sequenced sample consisted of peripheral blood. This receptor was identified in a woman younger than 35 who had recovered from COVID-19. The chain recombines TRBV14 with TRBJ1-2; 10 positions agree with TRBD1. The CDR3 loop reads CASSLHGTGDYGYTF. CDR3 sequence (DNA): TGTGCCAGCAGCTTACACGGGACAGGGGACTATGGCTACACCTTC. Based on the CDR3 plus reference TRBV14 and TRBJ1-2, the full variable domain is EAGVTQFPSHSVIEKGQTVTLRCDPISGHDNLYWYRRVMGKEIKFLLHFVKESKQDESGMPNNRFLAERTGGTYSTLKVQPAELEDSGVYFCASSLHGTGDYGYTFGSGTRLTVV.